This TCR beta chain was sequenced during a study of T-cell reconstitution after alpha-beta-depleted transplantation in children. J gave up 0 bases and V 9 bases, and 8 bases lay outside the gene matches. Germline V gene data show CDR1 as SGHDT and CDR2 as YYEEEE. The CDR3 length is 14 residues. With regard to this clonotype: The antigen is unknown.

Unique molecular identifiers were incorporated when the TCRbeta library was constructed. Using its own MiXCR run on the PCR reads, TCRdb lists one record per CDR3 protein. The sample records 350,000 to 500,000 distinct CDR3 sequences, about 40% being singletons. Overall study findings and caveats: Most T-cell counts and diversity one year after the transplant came from T cells that were newly produced. Several hundred expanded graft clones reportedly were the source of alpha-beta T cells about two months after transplant.

The material was PBMCs, obtained before TCRalphabeta/CD19-depleted stem cell transplant. This sequence joins TRBV5-6 and TRBJ2-7; 8 bases agree with TRBD1. The receptor comes from a girl aged 2-9 years with aplastic anemia, due to receive a stem cell transplant. This chain's CDR3 is CATHDRGGSYEQYF. Written as DNA, the CDR3 is TGTGCCACCCACGACAGGGGCGGCTCCTACGAGCAGTACTTC.